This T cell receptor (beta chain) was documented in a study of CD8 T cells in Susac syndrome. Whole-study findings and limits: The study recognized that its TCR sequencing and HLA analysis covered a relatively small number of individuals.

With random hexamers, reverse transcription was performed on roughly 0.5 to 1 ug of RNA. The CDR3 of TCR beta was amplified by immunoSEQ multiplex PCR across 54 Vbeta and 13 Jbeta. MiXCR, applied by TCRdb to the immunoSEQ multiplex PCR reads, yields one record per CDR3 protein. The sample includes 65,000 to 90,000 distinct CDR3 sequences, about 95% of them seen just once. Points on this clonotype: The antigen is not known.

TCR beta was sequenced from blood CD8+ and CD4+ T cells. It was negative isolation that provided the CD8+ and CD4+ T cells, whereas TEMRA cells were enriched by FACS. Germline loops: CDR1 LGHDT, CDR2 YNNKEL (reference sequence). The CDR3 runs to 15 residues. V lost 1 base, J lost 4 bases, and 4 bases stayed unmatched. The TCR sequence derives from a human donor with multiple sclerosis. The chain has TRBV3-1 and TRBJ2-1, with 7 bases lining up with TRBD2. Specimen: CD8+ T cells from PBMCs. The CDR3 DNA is TGTGCCAGCAGCCAAGCCCTAGCGGAGTACAATGAGCAGTTCTTC. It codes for CASSQALAEYNEQFF.